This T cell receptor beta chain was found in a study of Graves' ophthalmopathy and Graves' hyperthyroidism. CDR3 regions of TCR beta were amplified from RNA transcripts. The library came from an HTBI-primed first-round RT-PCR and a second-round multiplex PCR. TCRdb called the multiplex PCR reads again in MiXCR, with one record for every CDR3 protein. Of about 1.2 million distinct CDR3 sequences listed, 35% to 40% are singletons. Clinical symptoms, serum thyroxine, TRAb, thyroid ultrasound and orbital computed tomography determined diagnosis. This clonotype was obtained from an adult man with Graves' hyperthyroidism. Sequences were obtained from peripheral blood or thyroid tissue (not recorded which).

The CDR3 reads CASALGGRAYQPQHF. For the CDR3, the DNA is TGTGCCAGCGCGTTGGGAGGCAGGGCCTATCAGCCCCAGCATTTT. The chain has TRBV6-5 and TRBJ1-5; possible D gene TRBD1, 5 bases. The germline CDR1 and CDR2 sequences are MNHEY and SVGAGI. The V end lost 8 bases, the J end lost 5 bases, and 19 bases lay between the germline ends. The CDR3 runs to 15 residues.